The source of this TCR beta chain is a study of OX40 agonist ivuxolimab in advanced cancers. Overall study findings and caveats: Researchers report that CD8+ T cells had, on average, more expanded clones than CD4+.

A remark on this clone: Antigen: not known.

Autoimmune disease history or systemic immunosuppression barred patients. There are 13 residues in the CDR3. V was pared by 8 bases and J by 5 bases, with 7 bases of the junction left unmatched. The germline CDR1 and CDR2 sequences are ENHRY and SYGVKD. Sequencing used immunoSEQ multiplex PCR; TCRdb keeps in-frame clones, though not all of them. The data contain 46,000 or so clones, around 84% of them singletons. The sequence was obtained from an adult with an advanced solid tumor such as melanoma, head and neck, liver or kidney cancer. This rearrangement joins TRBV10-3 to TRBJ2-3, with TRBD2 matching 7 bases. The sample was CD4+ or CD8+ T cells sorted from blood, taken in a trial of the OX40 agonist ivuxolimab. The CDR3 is CAIGGERRDTQYF. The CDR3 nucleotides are TGTGCCATCGGGGGGGAACGAAGAGATACGCAGTATTTT.